This T cell receptor (beta chain) was found in a study of blood T cell repertoires in COVID-19. Whole-study context: Whether acute or convalescent, the COVID-19 samples came from the United States, Italy and Spain. Sample material is recorded as cDNA or gDNA derived from T cells, B-cell-depleted T cells, or PBMCs.

V lost 1 base to trimming and J lost 2 bases, with 8 bases between them. The germline gives CDR1 MGHRA, CDR2 YSYEKL. CDR3 length equals 14 residues. The method was immunoSEQ multiplex PCR; TCRdb's version includes in-frame clones alone and lacks a portion of them. The sample consists of around 190,000 clones, roughly 82% of them appearing once. What was sequenced was peripheral blood. The sequence was obtained from a human donor in a cohort sampled during active COVID-19. This chain joins TRBV4-1 and TRBJ2-5, with D unclear. The CDR3 loop is CASSQGYKQETQYF. CDR3 sequence (DNA): TGCGCCAGCAGCCAAGGTTACAAGCAAGAGACCCAGTACTTC.